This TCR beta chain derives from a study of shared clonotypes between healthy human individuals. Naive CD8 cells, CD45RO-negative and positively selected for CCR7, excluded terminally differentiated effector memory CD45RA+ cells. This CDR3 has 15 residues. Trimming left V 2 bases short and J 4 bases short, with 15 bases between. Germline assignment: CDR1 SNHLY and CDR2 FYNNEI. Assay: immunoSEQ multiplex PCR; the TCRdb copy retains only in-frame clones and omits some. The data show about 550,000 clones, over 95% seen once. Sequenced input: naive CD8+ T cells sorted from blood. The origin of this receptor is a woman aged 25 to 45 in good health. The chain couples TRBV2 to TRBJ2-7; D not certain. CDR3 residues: CASSERPGPQYEQYF. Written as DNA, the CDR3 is TGTGCCAGCAGTGAACGCCCTGGCCCGCAGTACGAGCAGTACTTC.